Presented here are 32 T cell receptor beta chains from one specimen sequenced in a study of blood T cells in healthy people across ages. A J-beta primer mix and a sample-barcoded 5' primer were used in a second PCR of about 7 to 12 cycles. TCRdb processed the 5' RACE reads anew with MiXCR; each CDR3 protein has one entry. The data contain 800,000 or so distinct CDR3 sequences, 35% to 60% of them seen just once; the ten biggest clones take up 15% to 20%. The source material was blood. Receptor source: an older man in good health.

Turning to this clonotype: A much larger clone is a single base away; this may be a read error. The V call is TRBV10-3, the J call TRBJ2-5; 11 nucleotides align to TRBD2. Per the germline V gene, CDR1 is ENHRY and CDR2 is SYGVKD. This CDR3 has 15 amino acids. The CDR3 sequence is CVISASGGSQETQYF. CDR3 nucleotide sequence: TGTGTCATCAGTGCTAGCGGGGGGTCGCAAGAGACCCAGTACTTC.

Concerning this clonotype: A much larger clone differs from this one at a single base, so this may be a read error. The rearrangement links TRBV29-1 to TRBJ2-7; TRBD2 matches at 12 bases. V trimming: 4 bases; J trimming: 2 bases; junction bases outside the gene matches: 0. Germline assignment: CDR1 SQVTM and CDR2 ANQGSEA. The CDR3 has 13 residues. The DNA for the CDR3 is TGCAGCGTTGGGACTAGCGGGACCTACGAGCAGTACTTC. Its translation is CSVGTSGTYEQYF.

To note about this clonotype: Sequence at one end of the junction differs from germline and may be a read error. The chain has TRBV7-8 and TRBJ2-1, with a tentative D call TRBD2 (8 bases). The CDR3 loop spans 16 amino acids. Per germline, CDR1 SGHVS and CDR2 FQNEAQ. The CDR3 reads CAGSLGGTRAGGEQFF. CDR3 DNA sequence: TGTGCCGGCAGCTTAGGTGGGACTAGGGCAGGGGGGGAGCAGTTCTTC.

The genes are TRBV7-8 and TRBJ2-7, with D tentatively TRBD1 (7 bases). The germline V gene has CDR1 SGHVS and CDR2 FQNEAQ. V was shortened by 5 bases and J by 2 bases, with 13 bases between the two germline ends. This CDR3 comprises 14 residues. Written as DNA, the CDR3 is TGTGCCAGCAGCGGAGGGACAGAAACCTACGAGCAGTACTTC. This translates into CASSGGTETYEQYF.

The chain combines TRBV20-1 with TRBJ2-1; 9 nucleotides agree with TRBD2. CDR3 length: 13 residues. Germline V CDR1 and CDR2: DFQATT, SNEGSKA (reference sequence). The junction had 6 bases not matched to a gene; V was cut back by 6 bases and J by 6 bases. In DNA, the CDR3 is TGCAGTGCGGCGCGGGAGGGCGGCAATGAGCAGTTCTTC. Residues: CSAAREGGNEQFF.

This clonotype has a handful of counts. The chain uses TRBV5-1 and TRBJ1-6; possible D gene TRBD1, 6 bases. There are 15 residues in the CDR3. V gave up 0 bases and J gave up 4 bases, with 8 bases separating them. Germline V gene data show CDR1 as SGHRS and CDR2 as YFSETQ. CDR3 amino acids: CASSLGQVYNSPLHF. The CDR3 nucleotides are TGCGCCAGCAGCTTGGGACAGGTTTATAATTCACCCCTCCACTTT.

The V gene is TRBV13, the J gene TRBJ1-4, with no clear D. V was trimmed by 2 bases and J by 8 bases, leaving 12 bases between them. Germline assignment: CDR1 PRHDT and CDR2 FYEKMQ (reference sequence). The CDR3 totals 14 residues. The CDR3 spells CASSLRDAYEKLFF. Written as DNA, the CDR3 is TGTGCCAGCAGCTTAAGGGATGCATACGAAAAACTGTTTTTT.

Only a few counts were recorded for this clonotype. V usage is TRBV4-2 and J usage is TRBJ1-4, with D possibly matching TRBD1 (6 bases). The CDR3 extends over 14 amino acids. The V end lost 0 bases, the J end lost 7 bases, and 9 bases lay between the germline ends. In germline, CDR1 is LGHNA, CDR2 YNFKEQ. Here the CDR3 reads CASSQDRGSEKLFF. The CDR3 DNA sequence: TGTGCCAGCAGCCAAGACAGGGGAAGTGAAAAACTGTTTTTT.

The V gene is TRBV20-1, the J gene TRBJ2-3; 13 bases line up with TRBD2. This CDR3 is 20 amino acids long. V gave up 0 bases and J gave up 0 bases; unmatched junction bases: 12. Germline loops: CDR1 DFQATT, CDR2 SNEGSKA (reference sequence). The chain's CDR3 is CSARDLGLAGSIASTDTQYF. In DNA form, the CDR3 reads TGCAGTGCTAGAGATCTGGGACTAGCGGGGTCAATAGCTAGCACAGATACGCAGTATTTT.

This chain connects TRBV27 to TRBJ2-4; 9 nucleotides align to TRBD1. Germline CDR1 and CDR2: MNHEY and SMNVEV (reference sequence). The ends lost 5 bases at V and 0 bases at J; junction bases unmatched: 8. The length of the CDR3 is 17 residues. DNA of the CDR3: TGTGCCAGCAGTGGGGGGACAGGGCATCTAGCCAAAAACATTCAGTACTTC. Its translation is CASSGGTGHLAKNIQYF.

The table lists this clonotype with many counts. The V call is TRBV4-2, the J call TRBJ2-6; D not resolved. The CDR3 sequence is 15 residues long. Deletions cut 1 base from V and 0 bases from J, with 4 bases between. Germline V gives CDR1 LGHNA, CDR2 YNFKEQ. The chain's CDR3 is CASSQGPSGANVLTF. In DNA form, the CDR3 reads TGTGCCAGCAGCCAAGGTCCCTCTGGGGCCAACGTCCTGACTTTC.

The rearrangement joins TRBV7-2 to TRBJ2-1; D is uncertain. The germline V gene has CDR1 SGHTA and CDR2 FQGNSA. V lost 5 bases to trimming and J lost 0 bases, with 14 bases between them. The CDR3 covers 16 residues. This CDR3 is CASSLQPPSSYNEQFF. In DNA form, the CDR3 reads TGTGCCAGCAGCCTTCAGCCACCCAGCTCCTACAATGAGCAGTTCTTC.

This clonotype was found a few times. The V and J genes are TRBV14 and TRBJ2-7, with D possibly TRBD1 on 5 matching bases. CDR1 SGHDN and CDR2 FVKESK come from the germline V gene. This CDR3 is 12 amino acids long. Trimming pared 3 bases from V and 3 bases from J, leaving 6 bases between. The CDR3 region is CASSQTVYEQYF. The CDR3 DNA follows: TGTGCCAGCAGCCAGACAGTCTACGAGCAGTACTTC.

The V gene is TRBV20-1, the J gene TRBJ2-7, with D possibly TRBD2 on 5 matching bases. From germline, CDR1 is DFQATT and CDR2 SNEGSKA (reference sequence). The CDR3 has 11 residues. The chain's CDR3 is CRDRRSYEQYF. CDR3 coding DNA: TGCAGAGACCGGAGGTCCTACGAGCAGTACTTC.

This clonotype was recorded a few times. The chain carries TRBV29-1 and TRBJ2-5, with 11 nucleotides matching TRBD1. The CDR3 totals 16 residues. Germline V lookup: CDR1 SQVTM, CDR2 ANQGSEA. V was clipped by 1 base and J by 5 bases; unmatched bases: 9. CDR3 DNA: TGCAGCGTTGAAGTTGGGACAGGGGGTAGGGGGGAGACCCAGTACTTC. This translates into CSVEVGTGGRGETQYF.

V is TRBV20-1 and J is TRBJ2-1; 7 bases match TRBD2. Germline V gives CDR1 DFQATT, CDR2 SNEGSKA (reference sequence). V was clipped by 3 bases and J by 1 base; unmatched bases: 9. This CDR3 comprises 16 residues. DNA for the CDR3: TGCAGTGCTAGTGCCGGGGGGTCCTGGTCCTACAATGAGCAGTTCTTC. This translates into CSASAGGSWSYNEQFF.

The genes are TRBV27 and TRBJ2-7; D unresolved. V dropped 8 bases and J dropped 3 bases, with 17 bases sitting between them. Germline-derived CDR1 and CDR2 are MNHEY and SMNVEV (reference sequence). There are 14 residues in the CDR3. Here the CDR3 reads CASRRGDSSYEQYF. Here the CDR3 DNA reads TGTGCCAGCCGGAGAGGAGACTCAAGCTACGAGCAGTACTTC.

With respect to this clonotype: At one end, the junction sequence differs from germline, possibly due to a read error. V is TRBV4-2 and J is TRBJ2-1; D is undetermined. Germline CDR1 reads LGHNA; CDR2 reads YNFKEQ. This CDR3 spans 14 amino acids. Here the CDR3 reads CTSSQDLGYGEQFF. CDR3 DNA sequence: TGTACCAGCAGCCAAGATTTGGGGTATGGTGAGCAGTTCTTC.

The J gene is TRBJ1-5, the V gene TRBV5-1; D gene unclear. Trimming removed 0 bases from V and 0 bases from J, with 10 bases in between. CDR3 length: 16 residues. The germline CDR1 and CDR2 sequences are SGHRS and YFSETQ. CDR3 nucleotides: TGCGCCAGCAGCTTGGAAGGACCGAATAGCAATCAGCCCCAGCATTTT. It yields the protein CASSLEGPNSNQPQHF.

The V gene is TRBV9, the J gene TRBJ2-7, with 9 bases lining up with TRBD1. The J call may be faulty, since TRBJ2-5 better matches the DNA end. Germline V lookup: CDR1 SGDLS, CDR2 YYNGEE. The CDR3 totals 14 residues. CDR3 bases: TGTGCCAGCAGCGGGGGAGGGACAGGGAGGACCCAGTACTTC. Amino acid sequence: CASSGGGTGRTQYF.

The V gene is TRBV20-1, the J gene TRBJ2-1, with a tentative D call TRBD2 (5 bases). V was shortened by 0 bases and J by 6 bases, with 21 bases between the two germline ends. Per germline, CDR1 DFQATT and CDR2 SNEGSKA (reference sequence). The CDR3 runs to 17 residues. The CDR3 sequence: CSARDPSSLGGGNEQFF. DNA for the CDR3: TGCAGTGCTAGAGATCCCTCCTCCTTGGGTGGAGGCAATGAGCAGTTCTTC.

This clonotype was seen more than once but under ten times. The V and J genes are TRBV5-1 and TRBJ2-3; tentatively, D is TRBD2 (5 bases). The V end was cut by 0 bases, the J end by 0 bases, with 11 bases between. CDR3 length: 16 amino acids. Germline V lookup: CDR1 SGHRS, CDR2 YFSETQ. CDR3 bases: TGCGCCAGCAGCTTGGGACGAGCGGCTAGCACAGATACGCAGTATTTT. It is translated as CASSLGRAASTDTQYF.

The table lists this clonotype with a few counts. The gene calls are TRBV7-2 and TRBJ2-3; possibly TRBD1 for D (6 bases). Germline CDR1 reads SGHTA; CDR2 reads FQGNSA. The CDR3 loop spans 15 amino acids. V lost 3 bases, J lost 8 bases, and 18 bases lay in between. The CDR3: CASSFDLGGRRTQYF. The CDR3 coding sequence is TGTGCCAGCAGCTTCGACTTAGGGGGTCGCCGTACGCAGTATTTT.

The V and J genes are TRBV7-9 and TRBJ1-4, with TRBD1 as a possible D gene (5 bases). V lost 5 bases and J lost 0, with 16 bases in between. Germline CDR1 is SEHNR and CDR2 is FQNEAQ (reference sequence). There are 17 residues in the CDR3. The CDR3 region is CASSLRKTGPTNEKLFF. The CDR3 nucleotides read TGTGCCAGCAGCCTCCGGAAGACGGGGCCAACTAATGAAAAACTGTTTTTT.

J is TRBJ1-1 and V is TRBV12-3 or TRBV12-4; TRBD1 agrees at 9 bases. The ends lost 4 bases at V and 4 bases at J; junction bases unmatched: 1. The CDR3 extends over 13 amino acids. The CDR3 is CASSWGQGTEAFF. The CDR3 bases are TGTGCCAGCAGTTGGGGACAGGGCACTGAAGCTTTCTTT.

About this clonotype itself: With a much larger clone just one base away, this may be a read error. V and J are TRBV7-2 and TRBJ2-7, with D uncertain. The DNA end is more similar to TRBJ2-5, so the J call may be wrong. This CDR3 spans 13 amino acids. Germline V gene data show CDR1 as SGHTA and CDR2 as FQGNSA. CDR3 in amino acids: CTSSLGIGKTQYF. For the CDR3, the DNA is TGTACCAGCAGCTTAGGAATTGGGAAGACCCAGTACTTC.

CDR3 in amino acids: CASSVTSGRSVEQFF. CDR3 bases: TGTGCCAGCAGCGTGACTAGCGGGAGATCTGTTGAGCAGTTCTTC. The V call is TRBV7-3, the J call TRBJ2-1; 12 nucleotides agree with TRBD2. The CDR3 consists of 15 residues. CDR1 is SGHTA, CDR2 FQGTGA, per germline. Losses at the gene ends were 5 bases for V and 9 bases for J; bases not matched to a gene: 8.

This clonotype was seen only a few times. This chain uses TRBV5-6 with TRBJ1-1, with D possibly TRBD1 on 5 matching bases. The CDR3 has 15 residues. The V and J ends lost 0 bases and 0 bases respectively, with 9 bases between them. Germline assignment: CDR1 SGHDT and CDR2 YYEEEE. CDR3 in amino acids: CASSLAGPMNTEAFF. As DNA, the CDR3 is TGTGCCAGCAGCTTGGCGGGACCGATGAACACTGAAGCTTTCTTT.

The chain is built from TRBV7-3 and TRBJ2-3, with a weak D call TRBD2 (6 bases). Per germline, CDR1 SGHTA and CDR2 FQGTGA. Trimming removed 2 bases at V and 2 bases at J, with 14 bases between. The CDR3 loop spans 16 amino acids. The CDR3 protein is CASSLSLAANTDTQYF. The CDR3 bases are TGTGCCAGCAGCTTATCCTTAGCGGCCAACACAGATACGCAGTATTTT.

V gene TRBV29-1 combines with J gene TRBJ2-4, with a possible D match to TRBD2 (6 bases). The germline CDR1 and CDR2 sequences are SQVTM and ANQGSEA. Trimming pared 4 bases from V and 1 base from J, leaving 11 bases between. The CDR3 spans 14 residues. The CDR3 is CSVAGGLAKNIQYF. The CDR3 DNA reads as TGCAGCGTTGCCGGGGGTTTGGCCAAAAACATTCAGTACTTC.

The chain uses TRBV5-1 and TRBJ2-1; 9 positions match TRBD2. The CDR3 totals 15 residues. Germline values: CDR1 SGHRS, CDR2 YFSETQ. V was pared by 2 bases and J by 10 bases, with 10 bases of the junction left unmatched. The CDR3 nucleotides are TGCGCCAGCAGCTTTAGCGGGAGAGCCCGGAACGAGCAGTTCTTC. This codes for CASSFSGRARNEQFF.

This chain uses TRBV29-1 with TRBJ2-3; D could derive from TRBD1 or TRBD2 (5 bases each). Trimming left V 6 bases short and J 2 bases short, with 6 bases between. The CDR3 totals 11 residues. Germline V gene lookup returns CDR1 SQVTM and CDR2 ANQGSEA. The chain's CDR3 is CSVGTTDTQYF. In nucleotides, the CDR3 is TGCAGCGTCGGGACCACAGATACGCAGTATTTT.